Sequencing of this TCR beta chain was carried out in a study of shared clonotypes between healthy human individuals. Across the whole study: The study used three CD4 naive, three CD4 memory, two CD8 naive and one CD8 memory plate per donor.

In the original analysis: Junction-only immunoSEQ sequences carried no quality scores, so filtering differed. Clones were sequenced by immunoSEQ multiplex PCR, and TCRdb holds only the in-frame ones, with some missing. The V and J calls and clone size were taken over from that table, and D and trimming were inferred from the DNA. The top ten clones hold about a quarter of a sample with more than 550,000 clones, about 90% of them seen once. With respect to this clone: Its antigen is not identified.

General study results and limits: It was anticipated that sequencing depth would influence how many clonotypes donors shared. Since donors were few, the genetic and exposure-history diversity represented was limited.

In the naive CD8 group, cells lacked CD45RO and were positively selected for CCR7, so terminally differentiated effector memory CD45RA+ cells were left out. The CDR3 has 11 residues. The V gene lost 3 bases and the J gene lost 3 bases, with 6 bases spanning the gap. Germline V CDR1 and CDR2: GTSNPN, SVGIG (reference sequence). This rearrangement joins TRBV30 to TRBJ2-7; unclear D gene. Sequencing was carried out using naive CD8+ T cells sorted from blood. The sequence was collected from a man younger than 45 in good health. The CDR3 spells CAWRGVYEQYF. The CDR3 DNA reads as TGTGCCTGGAGAGGAGTCTACGAGCAGTACTTC.